What follows is one T cell receptor beta chain and its context. Original analysis: Estimation of nucleated cell counts was performed using reference gene primer amplification. Method: immunoSEQ multiplex PCR; TCRdb's copy keeps in-frame clones and lacks some. Clone size and the V and J calls come from that table; the DNA yielded D and trimming. The sample shows under 200,000 clones, roughly 85% of them seen only once. The sample belongs to a study of blood T cell repertoires in COVID-19. Study in general: COVID-19 samples from acute and convalescent phases originated in the United States, Italy and Spain. The cDNA or gDNA used as material had been derived from T cells, B-cell-depleted T cells, or PBMCs.

While infection was still active, Seattle patients were enrolled and then followed longitudinally. CDR3 length: 16 residues. The V gene's germline CDR1 is SGHTS and CDR2 YDEGEE. V lost 1 base, J lost 7 bases, and 10 bases stayed unmatched. Sequenced: peripheral blood. V is TRBV5-8 and J is TRBJ2-7; 11 bases match TRBD1. The source is a woman aged 45 to 65 with COVID-19, enrolled during active disease. The CDR3 protein is CASSLFAGTGGHEQYF. Written as DNA, the CDR3 is TGTGCCAGCAGCTTGTTTGCCGGGACAGGGGGACATGAGCAGTACTTC.